This TCR beta chain stems from a study of blood T cell repertoires in COVID-19. In germline, CDR1 is SGDLS, CDR2 YYNGEE. V was pared by 4 bases and J by 2 bases, with 9 bases of the junction left unmatched. The CDR3 extends over 17 amino acids. Repertoires were generated with immunoSEQ multiplex PCR, while TCRdb's copy carries only in-frame clones and drops some. Of a few hundred thousand clones in the sample, approximately 86% were seen once. The sequence was obtained from a man in his 60s with acute or convalescent COVID-19. Sequencing used peripheral blood. This chain connects TRBV9 to TRBJ2-1; 10 bases match TRBD1. The CDR3 loop reads CASSRWTGGLTYNEQFF. Written as DNA, the CDR3 is TGTGCCAGCAGCCGCTGGACAGGGGGTCTTACCTACAATGAGCAGTTCTTC.